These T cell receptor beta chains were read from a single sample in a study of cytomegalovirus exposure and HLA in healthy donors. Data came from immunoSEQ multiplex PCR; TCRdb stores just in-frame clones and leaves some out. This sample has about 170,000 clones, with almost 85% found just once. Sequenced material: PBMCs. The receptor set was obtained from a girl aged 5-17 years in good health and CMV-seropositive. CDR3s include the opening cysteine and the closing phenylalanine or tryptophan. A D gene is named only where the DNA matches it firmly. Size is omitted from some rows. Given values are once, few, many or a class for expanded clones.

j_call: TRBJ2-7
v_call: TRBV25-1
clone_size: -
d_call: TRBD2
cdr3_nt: TGTGCCAGCAGTGGGCTCCAGCGGGGGGGGGAGGAGCAGTACTTC
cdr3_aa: CASSGLQRGGEEQYF

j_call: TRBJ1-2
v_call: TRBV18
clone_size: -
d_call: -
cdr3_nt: TGTGCCAGCTCCACGGAGGGCGCTAACTATGGCTACACCTTC
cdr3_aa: CASSTEGANYGYTF

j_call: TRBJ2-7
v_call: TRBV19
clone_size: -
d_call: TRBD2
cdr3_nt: TGTGCCAGTGGACTAGCGGGGGGAATAAACGAGCAGTACTTC
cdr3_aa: CASGLAGGINEQYF

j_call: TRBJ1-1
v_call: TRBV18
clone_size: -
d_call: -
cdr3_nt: TGTGCCAGCTCACCACCAAACTACAGGGAGGGCACTGAAGCTTTCTTT
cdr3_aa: CASSPPNYREGTEAFF

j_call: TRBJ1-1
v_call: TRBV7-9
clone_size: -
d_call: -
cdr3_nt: TGTGCGCTGACCCAGGAGAACACTGAAGCTTTCTTT
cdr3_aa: CALTQENTEAFF

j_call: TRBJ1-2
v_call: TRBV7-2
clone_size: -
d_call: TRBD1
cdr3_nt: TGTGCCAGCAGCCGGGACAGGGGAGGCTATGGCTACACCTTC
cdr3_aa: CASSRDRGGYGYTF

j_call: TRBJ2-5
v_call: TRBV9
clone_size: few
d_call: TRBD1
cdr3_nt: TGTGCCAGCAGCGTGGACAGGTCTACGGAGACCCAGTACTTC
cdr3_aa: CASSVDRSTETQYF

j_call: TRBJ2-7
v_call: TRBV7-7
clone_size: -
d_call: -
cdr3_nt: TGTGCTAGCAGCGTTAGTGGAGGTAATCGTCACGAGCAGTACTTC
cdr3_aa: CASSVSGGNRHEQYF

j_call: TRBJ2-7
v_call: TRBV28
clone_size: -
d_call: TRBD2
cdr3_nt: TGTGCCAGCAGTACCATTAGCGGGGGCAGCTCCTACGAGCAGTACTTC
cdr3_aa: CASSTISGGSSYEQYF

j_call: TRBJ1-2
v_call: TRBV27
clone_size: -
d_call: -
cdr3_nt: TGTGCCAGCAGTTTATCGGGATTAACGGGGGGTGCTAAATTCTTCTATGGCTACACCTTC
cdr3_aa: CASSLSGLTGGAKFFYGYTF

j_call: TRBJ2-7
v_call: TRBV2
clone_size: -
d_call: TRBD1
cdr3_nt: TGTGCCAGCAGTAGGGACAGGGTAAGCGAGCAGTACTTC
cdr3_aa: CASSRDRVSEQYF

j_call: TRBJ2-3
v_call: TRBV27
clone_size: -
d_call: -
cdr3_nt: TGTGCCAGCAGTATCTCGACAGTGACTAGCACAGATACGCAGTATTTT
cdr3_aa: CASSISTVTSTDTQYF

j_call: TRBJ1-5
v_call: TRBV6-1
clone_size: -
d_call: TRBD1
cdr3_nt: TGTGCCAGCAGTCCAGGGGGCAGACAGCCCCAGCATTTT
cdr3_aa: CASSPGGRQPQHF

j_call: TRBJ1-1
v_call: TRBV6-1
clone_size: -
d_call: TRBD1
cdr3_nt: TGTGCCAGCAGTGCCCGGGACAGGGGATCCATGAACACTGAAGCTTTCTTT
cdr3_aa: CASSARDRGSMNTEAFF

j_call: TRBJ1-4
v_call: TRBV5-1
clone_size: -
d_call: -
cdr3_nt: TGCGCCAGCAGCCGAACCCTCAGGATCGTTAATGAAAAACTGTTTTTT
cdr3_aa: CASSRTLRIVNEKLFF

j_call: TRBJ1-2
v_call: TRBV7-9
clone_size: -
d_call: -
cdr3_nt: TGTGCCAGCAGCTTGGACATCGCCTTAGGCTACACCTTC
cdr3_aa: CASSLDIALGYTF

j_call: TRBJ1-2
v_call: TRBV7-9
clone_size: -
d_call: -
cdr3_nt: TGTGCCAGCAGCTTCGGATTGGGGCAGGGAGGGCAAGAGCACACCTTC
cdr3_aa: CASSFGLGQGGQEHTF

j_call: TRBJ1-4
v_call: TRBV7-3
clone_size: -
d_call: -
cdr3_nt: TGTGCCAGCGAAGTTACGGGGGTCCGCGAAAAACTGTTTTTT
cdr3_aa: CASEVTGVREKLFF

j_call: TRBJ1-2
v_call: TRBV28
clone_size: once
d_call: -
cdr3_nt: TGTGCCAGCAGTACGACTTCGGGGTGGCTTGGCTACACCTTC
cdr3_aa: CASSTTSGWLGYTF

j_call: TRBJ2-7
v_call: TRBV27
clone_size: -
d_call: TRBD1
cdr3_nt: TGTGCCAGCAGTTTGAGGACAGGGCTAAATCACGAGCAGTACTTC
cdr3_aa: CASSLRTGLNHEQYF

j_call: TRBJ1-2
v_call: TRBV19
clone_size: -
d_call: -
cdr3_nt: TGTGCCAGTAGTATAGATGCACAGGGATCGTATGGCTACACCTTC
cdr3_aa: CASSIDAQGSYGYTF

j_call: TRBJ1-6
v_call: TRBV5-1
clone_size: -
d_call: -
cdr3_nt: TGCGCCAGCAGCTTGACAGGGCCCCTCCACTTT
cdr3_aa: CASSLTGPLHF

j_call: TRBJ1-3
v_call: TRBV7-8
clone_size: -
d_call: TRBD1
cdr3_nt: TGTGCCAGCAGCCGACAGGGCCTTGGAAACACCATATATTTT
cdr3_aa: CASSRQGLGNTIYF

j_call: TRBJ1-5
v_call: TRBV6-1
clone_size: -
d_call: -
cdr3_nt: TGTGCCAGCAGTGCCCGGGGGGCCCCAGGGGGCAATCAGCCCCAGCATTTT
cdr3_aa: CASSARGAPGGNQPQHF

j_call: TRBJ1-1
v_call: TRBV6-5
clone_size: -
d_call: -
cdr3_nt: TGTGCCAGCAGTACGACAGTAAATAACACTGAAGCTTTCTTT
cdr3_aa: CASSTTVNNTEAFF

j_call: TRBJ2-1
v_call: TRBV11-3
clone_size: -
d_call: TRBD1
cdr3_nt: TGTGCCAGCTCCGGGACAGGGCACCACAATGAGCAGTTCTTC
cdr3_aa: CASSGTGHHNEQFF

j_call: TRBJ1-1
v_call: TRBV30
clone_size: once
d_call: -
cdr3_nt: TGTGCCTGGCGTTACAGCTTGAGGGACACTGAAGCTTTCTTT
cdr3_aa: CAWRYSLRDTEAFF

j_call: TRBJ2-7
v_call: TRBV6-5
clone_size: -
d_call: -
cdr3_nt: TGTGCCAGCCGGCGGAGTCCCTCCTACGAGCAGTACTTC
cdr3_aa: CASRRSPSYEQYF